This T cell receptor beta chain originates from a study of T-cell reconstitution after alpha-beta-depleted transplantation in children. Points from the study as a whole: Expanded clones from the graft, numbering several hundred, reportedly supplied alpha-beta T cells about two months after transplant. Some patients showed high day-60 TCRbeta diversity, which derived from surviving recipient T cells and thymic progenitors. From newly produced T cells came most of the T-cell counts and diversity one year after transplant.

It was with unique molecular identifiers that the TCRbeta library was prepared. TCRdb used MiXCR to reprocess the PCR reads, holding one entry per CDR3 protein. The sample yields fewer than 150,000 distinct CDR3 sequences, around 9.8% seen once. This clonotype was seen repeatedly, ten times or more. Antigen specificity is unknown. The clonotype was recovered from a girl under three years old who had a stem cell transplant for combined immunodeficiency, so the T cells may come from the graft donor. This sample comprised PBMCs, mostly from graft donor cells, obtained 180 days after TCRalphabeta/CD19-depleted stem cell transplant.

The CDR3 nucleotides read TGCAGCGTTGAAGCCCCCAGGTTAGGGGCTCAAGAGACCCAGTACTTC. Its translation: CSVEAPRLGAQETQYF. This chain uses TRBV29-1 with TRBJ2-5, with a possible D match to TRBD1 (5 bases). V lost 1 base and J lost 2, with 17 bases in between. CDR1 and CDR2 from the germline V gene are SQVTM and ANQGSEA. The CDR3 is made up of 16 amino acids.